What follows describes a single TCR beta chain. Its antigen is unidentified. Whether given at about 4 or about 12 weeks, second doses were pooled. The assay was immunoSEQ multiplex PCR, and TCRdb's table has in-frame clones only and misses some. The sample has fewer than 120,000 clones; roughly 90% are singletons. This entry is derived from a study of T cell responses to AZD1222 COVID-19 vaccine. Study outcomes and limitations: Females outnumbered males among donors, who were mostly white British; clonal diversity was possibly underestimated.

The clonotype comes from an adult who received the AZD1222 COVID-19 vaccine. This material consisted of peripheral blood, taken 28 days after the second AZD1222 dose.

The CDR3 region has the DNA TGTGCCAGCGGACAGGGTATGAACACTGAAGCTTTCTTT. Protein: CASGQGMNTEAFF. This chain links TRBV27 with TRBJ1-1; TRBD1 matches at 8 bases. V gave up 8 bases and J gave up 0 bases; unmatched junction bases: 2. CDR3 length: 13 amino acids. The germline V gene has CDR1 MNHEY and CDR2 SMNVEV (reference sequence).